The clone carrying this TCR beta chain has just a few counts. This specimen comes from a study of T cells in Graves' hyperthyroidism and ophthalmopathy. Criteria for exclusion of patients were uncontrolled infection, other autoimmune disease, pregnancy or lactation. Out of approximately 10 ml of fresh peripheral blood came the PBMCs. TCR beta CDR3 regions were amplified from RNA. First-round RT-PCR of the TCR CDR3 relied on the HTBI primer set. TCRdb recomputed calls from the multiplex PCR reads with MiXCR, one row per CDR3 protein. The table lists about 620,000 distinct CDR3 sequences, roughly 15% of them singletons. The source of this sequence is a woman aged 25 to 39 with Graves' hyperthyroidism. Sequenced input: blood.

The CDR3 region is CASSYSGRSNEKLFF. CDR3 DNA sequence: TGTGCCAGCAGTTACTCTGGGCGATCTAATGAAAAACTGTTTTTT. This chain connects TRBV6-5 to TRBJ1-4, with no clear D. The CDR3 is made up of 15 amino acids. Trimming cost V 0 bases and J 3 bases, with 8 bases left between them. Per the germline V gene, CDR1 is MNHEY and CDR2 is SVGAGI.